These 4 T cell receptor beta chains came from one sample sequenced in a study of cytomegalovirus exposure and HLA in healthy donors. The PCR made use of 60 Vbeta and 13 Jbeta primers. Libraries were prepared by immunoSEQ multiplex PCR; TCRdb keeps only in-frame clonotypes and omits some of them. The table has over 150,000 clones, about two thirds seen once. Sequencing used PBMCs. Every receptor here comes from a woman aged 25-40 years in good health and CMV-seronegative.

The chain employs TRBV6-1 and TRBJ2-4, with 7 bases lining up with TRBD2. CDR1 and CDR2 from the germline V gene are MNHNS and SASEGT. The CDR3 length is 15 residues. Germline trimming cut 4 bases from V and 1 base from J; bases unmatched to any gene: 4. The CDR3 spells CASSGGSGAKNIQYF. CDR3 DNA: TGTGCCAGCAGTGGCGGGAGTGGGGCCAAAAACATTCAGTACTTC.

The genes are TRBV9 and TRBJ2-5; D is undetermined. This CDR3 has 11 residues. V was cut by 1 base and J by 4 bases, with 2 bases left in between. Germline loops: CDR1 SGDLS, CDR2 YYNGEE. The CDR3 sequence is CASSVRETQYF. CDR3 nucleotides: TGTGCCAGCAGCGTACGAGAGACCCAGTACTTC.

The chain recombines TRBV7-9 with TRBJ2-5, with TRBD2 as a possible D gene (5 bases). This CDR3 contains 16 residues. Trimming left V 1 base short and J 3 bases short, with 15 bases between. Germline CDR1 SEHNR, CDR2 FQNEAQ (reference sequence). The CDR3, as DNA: TGTGCCAGCAGCTTAGAAATCGGGATAGTAAAAGAGACCCAGTACTTC. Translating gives CASSLEIGIVKETQYF.

In nucleotides, the CDR3 is TGTGCCAGCAGTTTGTCCCGACAGGGTGGAGATGAGCAGTTCTTC. Encoded protein: CASSLSRQGGDEQFF. The chain carries TRBV28 and TRBJ2-1; 7 nucleotides agree with TRBD1. V gave up 3 bases and J gave up 8 bases; unmatched junction bases: 10. The CDR3 covers 15 residues. Germline V gives CDR1 MDHEN, CDR2 SYDVKM. The entire variable domain, with the rest obtained from reference TRBV28 and TRBJ2-1, is as follows: DVKVTQSSRYLVKRTGEKVFLECVQDMDHENMFWYRQDPGLGLRLIYFSYDVKMKEKGDIPEGYSVSREKKERFSLILESASTNQTSMYLCASSLSRQGGDEQFFGPGTRLTVL.